These 7 T cell receptor beta chains share one sample of origin, sequenced in a study of cytomegalovirus exposure and HLA in healthy donors. 13 Jbeta primers and 60 Vbeta primers were used for the PCR. Produced via immunoSEQ multiplex PCR; TCRdb's table is partial and in-frame only. The sample includes 150,000 to 200,000 clones, around 80% of them seen just once. Sequencing was performed on PBMCs. Every receptor here comes from a man aged 45-60 years in good health and CMV-seropositive.

V and J are TRBV27 and TRBJ2-7, with no clear D. Trimming left V 3 bases short and J 9 bases short, with 18 bases between. The CDR3 is made up of 14 amino acids. Per germline, CDR1 MNHEY and CDR2 SMNVEV (reference sequence). CDR3 sequence: CASSLSTSGLGQYF. The CDR3 bases are TGTGCCAGCAGTTTGTCGACCTCAGGTTTAGGGCAGTACTTC.

The chain links TRBV5-1 to TRBJ2-3; no clear D gene. CDR3 length: 16 residues. Germline V gives CDR1 SGHRS, CDR2 YFSETQ. V lost 1 base and J lost 7, with 19 bases in between. This CDR3 reads CASSLLVSKGLNTQYF. As DNA, the CDR3 is TGCGCCAGCAGCTTGTTGGTTAGCAAAGGCCTGAATACGCAGTATTTT.

This clone was recorded at least ten times. The rearrangement uses TRBV2 and TRBJ2-7, with D possibly TRBD2 on 5 matching bases. The V end lost 1 base, the J end lost 0 bases, and 10 bases lay between the germline ends. From germline, CDR1 is SNHLY and CDR2 FYNNEI. The CDR3 is 15 amino acids. CDR3: CASSEGGQDSYEQYF. The CDR3 nucleotides read TGTGCCAGCAGTGAAGGAGGGCAGGACTCCTACGAGCAGTACTTC.

The count of this clone is one. This chain connects TRBV29-1 to TRBJ2-1; D remains ambiguous. V was trimmed by 4 bases and J by 4 bases, leaving 23 bases between them. The CDR3 has 17 amino acids. The germline gives CDR1 SQVTM, CDR2 ANQGSEA. For the CDR3, the DNA is TGCAGCGTTGGAAAAGATGTACCCTCGAGCTTTTACAATGAGCAGTTCTTC. Protein product: CSVGKDVPSSFYNEQFF.

The genes are TRBV5-4 and TRBJ2-3, with 9 nucleotides matching TRBD1. The CDR3 is made up of 15 amino acids. CDR1 and CDR2 from the germline V gene are SGHNT and YYREEE (reference sequence). Losses at the gene ends were 7 bases for V and 5 bases for J; bases not matched to a gene: 11. CDR3 in amino acids: CASRRGTGNEDTQYF. For the CDR3, the DNA is TGTGCCAGCCGCCGTGGGACAGGGAACGAAGATACGCAGTATTTT. Filled out from reference TRBV5-4 and TRBJ2-3, the complete variable domain reads ETGVTQSPTHLIKTRGQQVTLRCSSQSGHNTVSWYQQALGQGPQFIFQYYREEENGRGNFPPRFSGLQFPNYSSELNVNALELDDSALYLCASRRGTGNEDTQYFGPGTRLTVL.

V usage is TRBV6-1 and J usage is TRBJ2-2; a possible D gene is TRBD1 (5 bases). CDR1 MNHNS and CDR2 SASEGT come from the germline V gene. The CDR3 is 15 residues long. V was shortened by 5 bases and J by 2 bases, with 12 bases between the two germline ends. The CDR3 spells CASSPVGLNTGELFF. The DNA of the CDR3 is TGTGCCAGCAGTCCCGTGGGGCTAAACACCGGGGAGCTGTTTTTT.

The CDR3 loop is CASSATNGEQYF. In nucleotides, the CDR3 is TGTGCCAGCAGCGCCACTAACGGCGAGCAGTACTTC. The chain has TRBV9 and TRBJ2-7; no reliable D call. V lost 3 bases and J lost 6, with 10 bases in between. The CDR3 is 12 residues long. Germline V gives CDR1 SGDLS, CDR2 YYNGEE.